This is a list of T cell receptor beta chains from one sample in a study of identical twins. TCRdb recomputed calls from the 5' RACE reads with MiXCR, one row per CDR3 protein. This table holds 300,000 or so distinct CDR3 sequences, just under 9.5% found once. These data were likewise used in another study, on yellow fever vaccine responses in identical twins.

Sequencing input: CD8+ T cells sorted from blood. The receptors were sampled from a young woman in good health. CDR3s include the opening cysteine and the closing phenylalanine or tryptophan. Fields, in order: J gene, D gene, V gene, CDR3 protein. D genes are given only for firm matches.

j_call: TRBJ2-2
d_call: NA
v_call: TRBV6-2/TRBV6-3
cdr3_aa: CASSGVQGNTGELFF

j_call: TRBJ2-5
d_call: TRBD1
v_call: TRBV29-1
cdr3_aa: CSVVHPRDSQETQYF

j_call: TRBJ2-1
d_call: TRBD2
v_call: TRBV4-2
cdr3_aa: CASSQDGAGGVSEQFF

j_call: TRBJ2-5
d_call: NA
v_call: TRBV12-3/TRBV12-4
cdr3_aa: CASRDRGAGETQYF

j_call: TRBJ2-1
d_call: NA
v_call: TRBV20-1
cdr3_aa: CSATDTIDEQFF

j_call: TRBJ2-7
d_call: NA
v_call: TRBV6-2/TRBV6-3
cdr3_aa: CASRSGQNYEQYF

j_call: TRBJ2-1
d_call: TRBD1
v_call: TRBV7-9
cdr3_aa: CASSLTGGYNEQFF

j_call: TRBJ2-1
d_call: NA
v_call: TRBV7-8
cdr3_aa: CASAGGYNEQFF

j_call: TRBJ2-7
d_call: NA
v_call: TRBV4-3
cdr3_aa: CASAGNLGYEQYF

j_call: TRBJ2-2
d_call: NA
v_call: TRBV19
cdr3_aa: CASSIDRPGTGELFF

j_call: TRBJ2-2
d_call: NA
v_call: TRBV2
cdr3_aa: CASSPSWDLNTGELFF